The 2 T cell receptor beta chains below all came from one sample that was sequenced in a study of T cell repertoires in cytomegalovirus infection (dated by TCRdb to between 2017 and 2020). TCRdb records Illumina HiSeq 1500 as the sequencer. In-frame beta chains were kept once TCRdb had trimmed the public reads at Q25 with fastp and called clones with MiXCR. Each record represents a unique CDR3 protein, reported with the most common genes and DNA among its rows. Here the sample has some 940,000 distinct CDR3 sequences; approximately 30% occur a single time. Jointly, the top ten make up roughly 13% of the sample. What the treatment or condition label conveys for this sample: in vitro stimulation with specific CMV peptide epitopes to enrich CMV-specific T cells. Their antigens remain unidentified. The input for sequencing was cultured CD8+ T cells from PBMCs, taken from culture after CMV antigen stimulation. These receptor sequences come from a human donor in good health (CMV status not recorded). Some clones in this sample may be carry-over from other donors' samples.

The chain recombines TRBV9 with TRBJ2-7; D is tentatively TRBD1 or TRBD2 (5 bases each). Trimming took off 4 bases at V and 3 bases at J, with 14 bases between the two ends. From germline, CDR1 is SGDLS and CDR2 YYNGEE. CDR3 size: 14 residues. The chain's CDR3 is CASSPSGRDYEQYV. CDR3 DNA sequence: TGTGCCAGCAGCCCCTCAGGGAGAGACTACGAGCAGTACGTC.

CDR3 loop: CASSQEVSPTDTQYF. For the CDR3, the DNA is TGCGCCAGCAGCCAAGAGGTTAGCCCCACAGATACGCAGTATTTT. J is TRBJ2-3 and V is TRBV4-3; no reliable D call. This CDR3 region has 15 residues. CDR1 and CDR2 (germline): LGHNA, YSLEER. V lost 0 bases and J lost 2, with 9 bases in between.